Given below is one T cell receptor (beta chain) in context. There is no known antigen for this receptor. Base qualities are missing; no much larger clone stands one base away. The data were taken from a study of siplizumab effects on memory and regulatory T cells (dated by TCRdb to between 2018 and 2021). In the study overall: The effect of the anti-CD2 antibody siplizumab on alloreactive T-cell subsets was examined in allogeneic mixed lymphocyte reactions constructed from human PBMCs. General findings and caveats noted by the study authors: The suppressive function of proliferating Tregs from siplizumab cultures was not functionally confirmed. Compared with memory T cells, unstimulated naive T cells appeared more diverse, and naive cells seemed to make a substantial contribution to the alloresponse. Among mappable alloreactive CD4+ clones, the Treg-derived fraction averaged approximately 63% with siplizumab versus approximately 27% in control reactions. About 75-97% of proliferating CD4+ or CD8+ clones could not be given a naive or memory phenotype. Because sequences below about 10^-5 frequency were poorly captured, only a minor fraction of alloreactive clones could be mapped to unstimulated subsets. Siplizumab significantly reduced the cumulative frequency of alloreactive sequences traceable to unstimulated CD4+ memory T cells.

Sorted unstimulated T cells, along with proliferating T cells recovered from mixed lymphocyte reactions, underwent TCRbeta CDR3 sequencing. Fresh whole blood from approximately 9 HLA-typed healthy donors was used to isolate PBMCs. Unstimulated CD4+ non-regulatory T cells were FACS-sorted to map the origin of alloreactive clones. Library method: the immunoSEQ multiplex PCR assay. Roughly 10^5 TCR templates per sample were assayed on the deep sequencing platform. Genomic DNA extracted from sorted T cells was used for TCRbeta CDR3 sequencing. Turning to the authors' computational methods: The R programming language was used for the clonal analysis of the TCRbeta CDR3 data. Alloreactive CD4+ and CD8+ clones were identified by comparing unstimulated samples to CFSE-low samples taken after the reaction. By matching sequences to the repertoires of sorted unstimulated Treg and non-Treg cells, each alloreactive CD4+ clone was assigned a regulatory or non-regulatory origin. The immuneACCESS repertoire file appears here via TCRdb, limited to in-frame rearrangements. These files lack a portion of the clones; in checked studies, under half of the deficit traces to unresolved V genes, and the cause of the others is not known. D and trimming come from the DNA, and the V and J calls and clone size come from that table. In this sample the table shows some 97,000 clones, about 94% of which occur a single time. 1% to 1.5% of the sample is taken by the ten largest.

Per the germline V gene, SGHRS is the CDR1 and YFSETQ is the CDR2. The CDR3 spans 14 residues, from the cysteine through the phenylalanine. Only the CDR3 region is kept as DNA, spanning 42 bases read in frame from base 1. The junction shows trimming of 4 bases on V and 5 bases on J, and the gene matches do not reach 8 bases of it. Material: non-Treg CD4+ T cells sorted from blood. This sample's cell subset or site label indicates: FACS-sorted unstimulated CD4+ non-regulatory T cells. The receptor chain draws on TRBV5-1 and TRBJ2-5; 7 nucleotides in the junction match TRBD2. The TCR originated in a human donor in good health. The CDR3 here reads CASSQTSTGETQYF. The DNA sequence follows: TGCGCCAGCAGCCAGACTAGCACGGGTGAGACCCAGTACTTC. The variable domain in full, with residues beyond the CDR3 obtained from the reference TRBV5-1 and TRBJ2-5 genes, is KAGVTQTPRYLIKTRGQQVTLSCSPISGHRSVSWYQQTPGQGLQFLFEYFSETQRNKGNFPGRFSGRQFSNSRSEMNVSTLELGDSALYLCASSQTSTGETQYFGPGTRLLVL.